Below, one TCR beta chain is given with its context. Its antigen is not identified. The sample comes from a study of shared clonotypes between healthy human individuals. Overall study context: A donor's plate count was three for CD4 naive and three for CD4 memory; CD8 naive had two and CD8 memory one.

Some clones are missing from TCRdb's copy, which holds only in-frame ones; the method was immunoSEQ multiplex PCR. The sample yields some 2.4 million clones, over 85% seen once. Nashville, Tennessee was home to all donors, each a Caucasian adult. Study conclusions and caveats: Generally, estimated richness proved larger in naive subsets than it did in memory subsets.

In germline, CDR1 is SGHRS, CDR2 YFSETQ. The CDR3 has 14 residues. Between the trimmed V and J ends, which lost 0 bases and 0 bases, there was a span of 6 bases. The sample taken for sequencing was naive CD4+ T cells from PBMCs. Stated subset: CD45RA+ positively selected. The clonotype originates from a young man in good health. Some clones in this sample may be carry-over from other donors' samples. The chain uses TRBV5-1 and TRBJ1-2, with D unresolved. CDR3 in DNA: TGCGCCAGCAGCTTGGTTTCGACTAACTATGGCTACACCTTC. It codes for CASSLVSTNYGYTF.